These 22 T cell receptor beta chains were all obtained from the same sample, sequenced in a study of blood T cell repertoires in COVID-19. Assay: immunoSEQ multiplex PCR; the TCRdb copy retains only in-frame clones and omits some. The table includes some 270,000 clones, roughly 89% detected once. The sample comprised peripheral blood. The receptors stem from a man between 50 and 59 years old with acute or convalescent COVID-19.

The chain joins TRBV5-6 to TRBJ1-2, with TRBD1 as a possible D gene (6 bases). V lost 4 bases and J 5 bases, leaving 15 bases between the germline ends. The CDR3 has 14 amino acids. Germline loops: CDR1 SGHDT, CDR2 YYEEEE. The CDR3 bases are TGTGCCAGCAGCCCTCGGGGGGCTTGGTATGGCTACACCTTC. Protein product: CASSPRGAWYGYTF.

V is TRBV6-4 and J is TRBJ1-1; 7 bases map to TRBD1. J lost 0 bases, V lost 6 bases, and 7 bases had no gene match. The germline CDR1 and CDR2 sequences are MRHNA and SNTAGT. The CDR3 totals 15 residues. The CDR3 DNA follows: TGTGCCAGCAGACCCCGACAGGGCATGAACACTGAAGCTTTCTTT. It encodes CASRPRQGMNTEAFF.

The chain is built from TRBV2 and TRBJ2-5, with a weak D call TRBD2 (6 bases). With 7 bases removed from V and 4 bases from J, the gap between germline ends came to 13 bases. Germline CDR1 is SNHLY and CDR2 is FYNNEI. The CDR3 extends over 13 amino acids. Written as DNA, the CDR3 is TGTGCCAGCATTTCGGGGGACCGAGAGACCCAGTACTTC. Residues: CASISGDRETQYF.

The V and J genes are TRBV6-5 and TRBJ2-7; the match to TRBD1 covers 8 bases. Germline-derived CDR1 and CDR2 are MNHEY and SVGAGI. This CDR3 is 13 amino acids long. V was pared by 7 bases and J by 7 bases, with 9 bases of the junction left unmatched. This CDR3 reads CASILTGAREQYF. CDR3 bases: TGTGCCAGCATTCTGACAGGGGCTCGGGAGCAGTACTTC.

The CDR3 sequence is CASSLRGPTLEAFF. CDR3 in DNA: TGTGCCAGCAGCCTTAGGGGGCCCACTCTTGAAGCTTTCTTT. This chain uses TRBV28 with TRBJ1-1; 7 bases map to TRBD1. The CDR3 extends over 14 amino acids. Germline-derived CDR1 and CDR2 are MDHEN and SYDVKM. With 6 bases clipped from V and 7 bases from J, the junction kept 11 bases outside the gene matches. The variable domain in full, with the rest retrieved from reference TRBV28 and TRBJ1-1, is DVKVTQSSRYLVKRTGEKVFLECVQDMDHENMFWYRQDPGLGLRLIYFSYDVKMKEKGDIPEGYSVSREKKERFSLILESASTNQTSMYLCASSLRGPTLEAFFGQGTRLTVV.

This chain joins TRBV6-4 and TRBJ1-5, with 7 bases aligning to TRBD1. V was clipped by 7 bases and J by 3 bases; unmatched bases: 15. The germline gives CDR1 MRHNA, CDR2 SNTAGT. The CDR3 sequence is 17 residues long. The CDR3 DNA is TGTGCCAGCACCTTCCACGACAGGGACAGTACCAATCAGCCCCAGCATTTT. It specifies CASTFHDRDSTNQPQHF.

This chain connects TRBV2 to TRBJ1-2, with 8 positions matching TRBD1. Germline CDR1 SNHLY, CDR2 FYNNEI. Unmatched junction bases numbered 9, after V lost 5 bases and J lost 7 bases. The CDR3 totals 14 residues. The CDR3: CASSSDRVSGGYTF. The CDR3 coding sequence is TGTGCCAGCAGTTCGGACAGGGTCTCAGGTGGCTACACCTTC.

V is TRBV19 and J is TRBJ2-5; D is perhaps TRBD2 (6 bases). Trimming pared 4 bases from V and 1 base from J, leaving 10 bases between. The CDR3 is 14 residues long. The germline V gene encodes CDR1 LNHDA and CDR2 SQIVND (reference sequence). In nucleotides, the CDR3 is TGTGCCAGTAGTAACCTCGGGGGCCAAGAGACCCAGTACTTC. Its translation: CASSNLGGQETQYF. The complete variable domain, with remaining parts taken from reference TRBV19 and TRBJ2-5, reads DGGITQSPKYLFRKEGQNVTLSCEQNLNHDAMYWYRQDPGQGLRLIYYSQIVNDFQKGDIAEGYSVSREKKESFPLTVTSAQKNPTAFYLCASSNLGGQETQYFGPGTRLLVL.

The chain uses TRBV19 and TRBJ2-1; TRBD1 aligns across 9 bases. CDR1 is LNHDA and CDR2 is SQIVND in the germline V gene (reference sequence). The CDR3 contains 15 residues. J lost 4 bases, V lost 6 bases, and 7 bases had no gene match. Here the CDR3 DNA reads TGTGCCAGTAGCCAGACCGGGACAGGGTACAATGAGCAGTTCTTC. Translation gives CASSQTGTGYNEQFF.

The gene calls are TRBV18 and TRBJ2-3; 8 bases fit TRBD1. Germline values: CDR1 KGHSH, CDR2 LQKENI. The V and J ends lost 0 bases and 6 bases, in that order; junction bases with no gene match: 11. CDR3 length equals 17 residues. In DNA form, the CDR3 reads TGTGCCAGCTCACCACCGTTGGACAGGGAGGTTTGGGATACGCAGTATTTT. As protein: CASSPPLDREVWDTQYF.

The J gene is TRBJ2-4, the V gene TRBV2; TRBD1 aligns across 8 bases. In germline, CDR1 is SNHLY, CDR2 FYNNEI. Germline trimming cut 6 bases from V and 8 bases from J; bases unmatched to any gene: 6. The CDR3 is 13 residues long. CDR3 DNA: TGTGCCAGCAGCTCGGACAGGGTTGACATTCAGTACTTC. This gives the protein CASSSDRVDIQYF.

V gene TRBV5-6 combines with J gene TRBJ1-2; D gene ambiguous. Trimming left V 1 base short and J 3 bases short, with 10 bases between. The CDR3 covers 14 residues. Per germline, CDR1 SGHDT and CDR2 YYEEEE. This CDR3 is CASSLLSRYYGYTF. The CDR3 DNA is TGTGCCAGCAGCTTGCTGTCGAGGTACTATGGCTACACCTTC. Variable domain in full (rest from reference TRBV5-6 and TRBJ1-2): DAGVTQSPTHLIKTRGQQVTLRCSPKSGHDTVSWYQQALGQGPQFIFQYYEEEERQRGNFPDRFSGHQFPNYSSELNVNALLLGDSALYLCASSLLSRYYGYTFGSGTRLTVV.

Concerning this clone: A read error may produce the germline difference seen at one junction end. The V gene is TRBV30, the J gene TRBJ2-5; 11 nucleotides agree with TRBD1. CDR1 is GTSNPN and CDR2 is SVGIG in the germline V gene (reference sequence). CDR3 length: 12 amino acids. CDR3 nucleotide sequence: TGTGCTTGGACAGGGGGCTCGGAGACCCAGTACTTC. Its protein product is CAWTGGSETQYF.

The chain has TRBV7-9 and TRBJ1-2; TRBD1 matches 10 bases. This CDR3 contains 14 residues. The junction had 10 bases not matched to a gene; V was cut back by 9 bases and J by 6 bases. In germline, CDR1 is SEHNR, CDR2 FQNEAQ (reference sequence). CDR3 region: CASSTGTGENGYTF. CDR3 sequence (DNA): TGTGCCAGTTCAACCGGGACAGGGGAAAATGGCTACACCTTC.

The chain recombines TRBV5-1 with TRBJ2-2; D gene unclear. Germline V gives CDR1 SGHRS, CDR2 YFSETQ. The CDR3 is 15 amino acids. Trimming removed 2 bases at V and 7 bases at J, with 15 bases between. The CDR3 sequence: CASSLIDGFIGELFF. The CDR3 DNA follows: TGCGCCAGCAGCTTAATTGACGGGTTTATCGGGGAGCTGTTTTTT.

This clone was observed once. CDR3 sequence (DNA): TGTGCCACCAGTGGACAGGAAGAGACCCAGTACTTC. Translation gives CATSGQEETQYF. The chain uses TRBV24-1 and TRBJ2-5; D possibly corresponds to TRBD1 (6 bases). CDR3 size: 12 residues. The germline V gene encodes CDR1 KGHDR and CDR2 SFDVKD. Trimming removed 5 bases at V and 3 bases at J, with 6 bases between.

The rearrangement links TRBV6-5 to TRBJ1-6; possible D gene TRBD1, 6 bases. From germline, CDR1 is MNHEY and CDR2 SVGAGI. V was shortened by 2 bases and J by 7 bases, with 12 bases between the two germline ends. The CDR3 loop spans 15 amino acids. DNA of the CDR3: TGTGCCAGCAGTTACGGCGACAGGAAAAATTCACCCCTCCACTTT. Translation gives CASSYGDRKNSPLHF.

The chain employs TRBV7-3 and TRBJ1-1, with 9 bases that match TRBD1. The CDR3 length is 14 residues. The junction had 5 bases not matched to a gene; V was cut back by 5 bases and J by 4 bases. Germline V CDR1 and CDR2: SGHTA, FQGTGA. The CDR3 here is CASSQGTGSTEAFF. The CDR3 DNA sequence: TGTGCCAGCAGCCAAGGGACAGGGTCCACTGAAGCTTTCTTT.

The chain is built from TRBV14 and TRBJ1-2; 10 nucleotides line up with TRBD1. The CDR3 has 15 amino acids. Germline V gene data show CDR1 as SGHDN and CDR2 as FVKESK. V was pared by 5 bases and J by 6 bases, with 9 bases of the junction left unmatched. The CDR3 DNA reads as TGTGCCAGCAGCAAAAGACAGGGGGCGAAGAATGGCTACACCTTC. Its translation is CASSKRQGAKNGYTF.

The J gene is TRBJ1-2, the V gene TRBV29-1; 8 bases agree with TRBD1. Germline CDR1 SQVTM, CDR2 ANQGSEA. Trimming cost V 7 bases and J 8 bases; bases outside gene matches: 9. The CDR3 runs 12 residues. The DNA of the CDR3 is TGCAGCGCCCTAGGGACAGGTAACGGCTACACCTTC. As protein: CSALGTGNGYTF. Drawing the rest from reference TRBV29-1 and TRBJ1-2, the complete variable domain is SAVISQKPSRDICQRGTSLTIQCQVDSQVTMMFWYRQQPGQSLTLIATANQGSEATYESGFVIDKFPISRPNLTFSTLTVSNMSPEDSSIYLCSALGTGNGYTFGSGTRLTVV.

The chain is built from TRBV3-1 (or the pseudogene TRBV3-2) and TRBJ2-2, with 8 bases fitting TRBD1. The length of the CDR3 is 15 residues. Germline values: CDR1 LGHDT, CDR2 YNNKEL (reference sequence). V lost 3 bases to trimming and J lost 8 bases; unmatched junction nucleotides: 8. The CDR3 bases are TGTGCCAGCAGCCAGGCGGGACAGGCCAGGGGGGAGCTGTTTTTT. Translated, it gives CASSQAGQARGELFF.

CDR3 nucleotides: TGTGCCAGCAGCTTATCCGGGACAGGGGGGCCGAACACTGAAGCTTTCTTT. Translated: CASSLSGTGGPNTEAFF. The rearrangement uses TRBV7-3 and TRBJ1-1, with 11 bases aligning to TRBD1. Germline V gene data show CDR1 as SGHTA and CDR2 as FQGTGA. The junction had 6 bases not matched to a gene; V was cut back by 2 bases and J by 1 base. The CDR3 runs to 17 residues.